The 3 T cell receptor beta chains given below trace back to one sample, sequenced in a study of radiotherapy plus CTLA-4 blockade in lung cancer. Assay: immunoSEQ multiplex PCR; the TCRdb copy retains only in-frame clones and omits some. The data contain about 43,000 clones, about 70% of them singletons. Sample: peripheral blood, taken from a patient treated with radiotherapy plus ipilimumab. The receptor source for this set is a human donor with non-small cell lung cancer who had a partial response to radiotherapy plus ipilimumab.

Only a few counts were recorded for this clone. This chain uses TRBV19 with TRBJ1-1; no firm D call. The CDR3 has 11 amino acids. CDR1 is LNHDA, CDR2 SQIVND, per germline (reference sequence). V dropped 10 bases and J dropped 6 bases, with 12 bases sitting between them. The CDR3 here is CATVRAAEAFF. The CDR3 DNA is TGTGCCACCGTAAGAGCGGCTGAAGCTTTCTTT.

The chain links TRBV7-9 to TRBJ2-7; 9 bases agree with TRBD2. V dropped 2 bases and J dropped 0; count of bases not matched to a gene: 5. The germline V gene encodes CDR1 SEHNR and CDR2 FQNEAQ (reference sequence). The CDR3 sequence is 16 residues long. CDR3 sequence: CASSLTGSGSSYEQYF. The CDR3 DNA follows: TGTGCCAGCAGCTTAACAGGTAGCGGGAGCTCCTACGAGCAGTACTTC.

This clone was recorded once. The chain employs TRBV19 and TRBJ1-2; 7 bases line up with TRBD1. Germline V CDR1 and CDR2: LNHDA, SQIVND (reference sequence). The CDR3 is 17 amino acids. The ends lost 3 bases at V and 1 base at J; junction bases unmatched: 11. The CDR3 here is CASSIRRQGGYNYGYTF. In nucleotides, the CDR3 is TGTGCCAGTAGTATTCGCCGACAGGGCGGTTATAACTATGGCTACACCTTC. The full variable domain, in which reference TRBV19 and TRBJ1-2 provide the parts outside the CDR3, is DGGITQSPKYLFRKEGQNVTLSCEQNLNHDAMYWYRQDPGQGLRLIYYSQIVNDFQKGDIAEGYSVSREKKESFPLTVTSAQKNPTAFYLCASSIRRQGGYNYGYTFGSGTRLTVV.